Below, 2 T cell receptor beta chains from the same sample are listed, as sequenced in a study of CD8 T cells in ankylosing spondylitis. TCRdb ran MiXCR on the 5' RACE reads and lists one entry per CDR3 protein. The table shows 340,000 or so distinct CDR3 sequences, with roughly 14% occurring only once. Source material: blood, either unsorted or a sorted T cell fraction (not recorded which). These TCRs come from a male donor with ankylosing spondylitis or in good health (not recorded which).

Only a few counts were recorded for this clonotype. V usage is TRBV12-3 or TRBV12-4 and J usage is TRBJ2-2; TRBD2 is a possible D gene (6 bases). The CDR3 is made up of 16 amino acids. V lost 5 bases and J lost 2, with 15 bases in between. Here the CDR3 DNA reads TGTGCCAGCAGTGTCGGGACTCCCGACAACACCGGGGAGCTGTTTTTT. It is translated as CASSVGTPDNTGELFF.

The V and J genes are TRBV27 and TRBJ2-7; 9 bases line up with TRBD2. V dropped 4 bases and J dropped 3; count of bases not matched to a gene: 7. This CDR3 is built from 15 residues. The germline V gene encodes CDR1 MNHEY and CDR2 SMNVEV (reference sequence). Written as DNA, the CDR3 is TGTGCCAGCAGTTCCCGCGGGGGGGTAGGCTACGAGCAGTACTTC. It is translated as CASSSRGGVGYEQYF.